This T cell receptor beta chain was identified in a study of CD4 and CD8 cells across lung adenocarcinoma regions. This clonotype was seen a handful of times. TCRdb fed the PCR reads into MiXCR, producing one record per CDR3 protein. The repertoire includes roughly 25,000 distinct CDR3 sequences, approximately 53% of them detected once, and 40% to 50% sits in the top ten. Donors had localized lung adenocarcinoma, a non-small cell lung cancer. This TCR came from a male donor with lung adenocarcinoma. The CD4 and CD8 labels of this study may be unreliable. The sequenced sample consisted of CD8+ T cells from the center of a lung tumor.

The CDR3 sequence: CASSLGLTSGNFEQFF. CDR3 DNA: TGTGCCAGCAGCTTAGGTTTGACTAGCGGGAACTTTGAGCAGTTCTTC. This chain joins TRBV7-9 and TRBJ2-1; TRBD2 agrees at 11 bases. Germline V gene lookup returns CDR1 SEHNR and CDR2 FQNEAQ (reference sequence). The CDR3 covers 16 residues. With V trimmed by 1 base and J by 9 bases, 8 bases remained unmatched. The full variable domain, in which reference TRBV7-9 and TRBJ2-1 provide the parts outside the CDR3, is DTGVSQNPRHKITKRGQNVTFRCDPISEHNRLYWYRQTLGQGPEFLTYFQNEAQLEKSRLLSDRFSAERPKGSFSTLEIQRTEQGDSAMYLCASSLGLTSGNFEQFFGPGTRLTVL.